Shown below are 19 T cell receptor beta chains from a single sample sequenced in a study of blood T cells in healthy people across ages. The second PCR ran about 6 to 11 cycles with a sample-barcoded 5' primer and J-beta primers. Each CDR3 protein gets one entry after TCRdb re-called the 5' RACE reads with MiXCR. The data show more than 650,000 distinct CDR3 sequences, about a fifth seen once. The material sequenced was blood. The receptors shown here come from a man between 65 and 85 years old in good health.

This clonotype was counted between two and nine times. The chain combines TRBV27 with TRBJ1-1; TRBD1 might be the D (5 bases). V was cut by 4 bases and J by 5 bases, with 11 bases left in between. The germline V gene encodes CDR1 MNHEY and CDR2 SMNVEV (reference sequence). The CDR3 spans 13 residues. The CDR3 loop reads CASSSRGKTEAFF. The DNA of the CDR3 is TGTGCCAGCAGTTCGAGGGGTAAGACTGAAGCTTTCTTT.

The CDR3 DNA reads TGTGCCAGCAGCTTAAATCTCGACCTCTACGAGCAGTACTTC. This encodes CASSLNLDLYEQYF. The gene calls are TRBV7-2 and TRBJ2-7, with no clear D. With 2 bases removed from V and 3 bases from J, the gap between germline ends came to 11 bases. CDR3 size: 14 residues. Germline assignment: CDR1 SGHTA and CDR2 FQGNSA.

The rearrangement uses TRBV2 and TRBJ1-5, with a possible D match to TRBD1 (6 bases). CDR3 length: 15 residues. The germline V gene encodes CDR1 SNHLY and CDR2 FYNNEI. V lost 7 bases and J lost 3, with 16 bases in between. The DNA of the CDR3 is TGTGCCAGCACAAAACAGGGTACGAACAATCAGCCCCAGCATTTT. It codes for CASTKQGTNNQPQHF.

This clonotype came up a few times. The genes are TRBV12-3 or TRBV12-4 and TRBJ2-1, with TRBD1 identical over 9 bases. Trimming removed 6 bases from V and 6 bases from J; junction bases left unmatched: 9. The CDR3 totals 15 residues. The CDR3 region has the DNA TGTGCCAGCAGCGAGAAACAGGGGGCGGGCAATGAGCAGTTCTTC. This encodes CASSEKQGAGNEQFF.

For this clonotype: A read error may account for a junction end that differs from germline. The chain links TRBV12-3 or TRBV12-4 to TRBJ2-5; 11 bases align to TRBD1. This CDR3 contains 15 residues. The CDR3 protein is CASRGWTGGSYEQNF. CDR3 DNA sequence: TGTGCCAGCAGGGGGTGGACAGGGGGCTCCTACGAGCAGAACTTC.

J is TRBJ1-1 and V is TRBV2; D is uncertain. Germline values: CDR1 SNHLY, CDR2 FYNNEI. The CDR3 has 11 residues. Trimming shortened V by 3 bases and J by 10 bases, and 9 bases separated the two germline ends. CDR3 DNA sequence: TGTGCCAGCAGTGATCGCGTGGTAGCTTTCTTT. This gives the protein CASSDRVVAFF.

This clonotype was counted many times. The rearrangement links TRBV12-5 to TRBJ2-6; unclear D gene. Germline CDR1 and CDR2: LGHNT and FRNRAP. The CDR3 is 14 amino acids. The germline V and J ends were trimmed by 6 bases and 0 bases, with 6 bases remaining between them. CDR3 bases: TGTGCTAGTGGAGGGTCCTCTGGGGCCAACGTCCTGACTTTC. It codes for CASGGSSGANVLTF.

The chain is built from TRBV12-3 or TRBV12-4 and TRBJ1-1; 9 nucleotides line up with TRBD1. This CDR3 has 14 residues. The J segment lost 1 base and the V segment lost 7 bases, leaving 4 bases of the junction unmatched. The CDR3 coding sequence is TGTGCCAGCATGCCGACAGGGGGGAACACTGAAGCTTTCTTT. The encoded protein is CASMPTGGNTEAFF.

This chain joins TRBV9 and TRBJ2-5; 11 bases align to TRBD2. The DNA matches TRBJ2-1 better at its end, which makes the J call doubtful. The V gene's germline CDR1 is SGDLS and CDR2 YYNGEE. CDR3 size: 17 residues. CDR3 amino acids: CASSVAGELAGGDEQFF. CDR3 nucleotides: TGTGCCAGCAGCGTAGCTGGGGAGCTAGCGGGAGGCGATGAGCAGTTCTTC.

Only a few counts were recorded for this clonotype. The chain is built from TRBV29-1 and TRBJ1-1, with unresolved D. CDR1 SQVTM and CDR2 ANQGSEA come from the germline V gene. The CDR3 totals 11 residues. V was shortened by 4 bases and J by 7 bases, with 10 bases between the two germline ends. As DNA, the CDR3 is TGCAGCGTTGTTGGTTCCGATGAAGCTTTCTTT. This sequence encodes CSVVGSDEAFF.

V and J are TRBV5-1 and TRBJ2-5; D uncertain. The V gene's germline CDR1 is SGHRS and CDR2 YFSETQ. Trimming stripped 6 bases from V and 6 bases from J, with 9 bases between. The CDR3 extends over 11 amino acids. CDR3 region: CASMRPQTQYF. The CDR3 DNA reads as TGCGCCAGCATGCGGCCACAGACCCAGTACTTC.

J is TRBJ2-7 and V is TRBV2, with D possibly being TRBD1 (6 bases). The CDR3 runs 13 residues. V lost 6 bases to trimming and J lost 5 bases, with 14 bases between them. CDR1 is SNHLY and CDR2 is FYNNEI in the germline V gene. The chain's CDR3 is CASRASQGNEQYF. Written as DNA, the CDR3 is TGTGCCAGCAGGGCCTCACAGGGCAACGAGCAGTACTTC.

The gene calls are TRBV18 and TRBJ2-4, with 9 bases lining up with TRBD2. The CDR3 runs 14 residues. Germline V gene data show CDR1 as KGHSH and CDR2 as LQKENI. V lost 6 bases, J lost 12 bases, and 12 bases stayed unmatched. CDR3 loop: CASSALAGTRDQYF. The CDR3 nucleotides are TGTGCCAGCTCCGCGCTAGCGGGGACGCGGGATCAGTACTTC.

V gene TRBV12-3 or TRBV12-4 combines with J gene TRBJ1-4, with a weak D call TRBD1 (6 bases). V was clipped by 6 bases and J by 3 bases, with 20 bases between them. This CDR3 has 17 residues. The CDR3 protein is CASRGSRGRAPNEKLFF. CDR3 nucleotides: TGTGCCAGCAGGGGATCCAGGGGTAGAGCACCTAATGAAAAACTGTTTTTT.

This clonotype occurred a few times. This rearrangement joins TRBV5-1 to TRBJ1-2, with D uncertain. Germline V CDR1 and CDR2: SGHRS, YFSETQ. V was cut by 0 bases and J by 8 bases, with 14 bases left in between. The CDR3 has 14 amino acids. The chain's CDR3 is CASSLAGLSLGYTF. The CDR3 nucleotides read TGCGCCAGCAGCTTGGCGGGTCTATCCTTAGGCTACACCTTC.

This clonotype was seen a few times. The junction departs from germline at one end; a sequencing error may be responsible. The chain couples TRBV12-3 or TRBV12-4 to TRBJ1-3; 8 bases line up with TRBD1. The CDR3 has 21 residues. This CDR3 is CASRREGIGQGAVRSGNTICF. The CDR3 nucleotides are TGTGCCAGCAGACGAGAAGGCATTGGGCAGGGGGCGGTGAGGTCTGGAAACACCATATGTTTT.

This clonotype was detected only a few times. V is TRBV18 and J is TRBJ2-3, with 7 bases that match TRBD1. CDR1 is KGHSH, CDR2 LQKENI, per germline. This CDR3 spans 16 amino acids. The V segment lost 2 bases and the J segment 2 bases; nucleotides outside the gene matches: 7. The CDR3 protein is CASSPWMGQSTDTQYF. CDR3 coding DNA: TGTGCCAGCTCACCATGGATGGGACAGTCCACAGATACGCAGTATTTT.

This chain links TRBV6-1 with TRBJ1-2; D gene unclear. This CDR3 comprises 14 residues. Trimming removed 1 base from V and 4 bases from J, with 10 bases in between. The germline CDR1 and CDR2 sequences are MNHNS and SASEGT. This CDR3 is CASSEGRVGYGYTF. The CDR3 DNA is TGTGCCAGCAGTGAAGGGAGGGTCGGCTATGGCTACACCTTC.

The sample holds a few counts of this clonotype. V and J are TRBV28 and TRBJ1-5, with a weak D call TRBD1 (5 bases). This CDR3 has 18 amino acids. The germline V gene encodes CDR1 MDHEN and CDR2 SYDVKM. Trimming cost V 6 bases and J 0 bases, with 21 bases left between them. CDR3 DNA sequence: TGTGCCAGCAGCCTCGGGGACGCATTCCCTTATAGCAATCAGCCCCAGCATTTT. Encoded protein: CASSLGDAFPYSNQPQHF.